Given below is one TCR beta chain in context. Its antigen remains unknown. This sample is drawn from a study of blood T cells in healthy people across ages. The CDR3 loop spans 14 amino acids. Germline V CDR1 and CDR2: SGHVS, FQNEAQ. With a J-beta primer mix and a sample-barcoded 5' primer, a second PCR ran about 7 to 11 cycles. All cDNA molecules were each tagged by a template-switch adaptor with 12 random nucleotides. TCRdb re-called the 5' RACE reads with MiXCR, one entry per CDR3 protein. The table includes roughly 1 million distinct CDR3 sequences, around 25% detected once. General study results and limits: A strong correlation was found between TCR beta diversity and the percentage of naive T cells.

These data are also associated with another study on T cells of mothers and their children. That report notes: cDNA was made from all extracted RNA, around 1.5 ug per 15 ul.

Sequencing was done on a sample of blood. The sequence was collected from a girl aged 2 to 10 in good health. V is TRBV7-8 and J is TRBJ2-5; possible D gene TRBD2, 5 bases. The DNA end is more similar to TRBJ2-1, so the J call may be wrong. DNA of the CDR3: TGTGCCAGCAGCTTAGGGGCGGGTGAGAATGAGCAGTTCTTC. Translated: CASSLGAGENEQFF.